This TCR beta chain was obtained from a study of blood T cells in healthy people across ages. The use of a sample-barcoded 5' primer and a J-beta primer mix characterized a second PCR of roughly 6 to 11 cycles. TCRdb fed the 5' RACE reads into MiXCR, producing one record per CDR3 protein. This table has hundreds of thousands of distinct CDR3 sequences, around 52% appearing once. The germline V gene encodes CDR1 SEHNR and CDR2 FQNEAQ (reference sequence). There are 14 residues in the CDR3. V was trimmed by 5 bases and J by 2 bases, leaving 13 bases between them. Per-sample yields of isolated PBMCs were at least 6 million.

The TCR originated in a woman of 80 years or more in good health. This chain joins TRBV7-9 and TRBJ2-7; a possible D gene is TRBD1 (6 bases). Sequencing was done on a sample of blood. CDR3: CASSPPDSTYEQYF. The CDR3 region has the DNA TGTGCCAGCAGCCCCCCGGACAGCACCTACGAGCAGTACTTC.